A single sample gave rise to the 14 T cell receptor beta chains below, sequenced in a study of human T cells and chemical hapten exposure. TCRdb reprocessed the RACE reads via MiXCR and lists one record per CDR3 protein. The table lists about 42,000 distinct CDR3 sequences, roughly 9% of them singletons. Time point described: patch test 2, 6 weeks after DPC sensitization. As for treatment: therapeutic diphenylcyclopropenone sensitization with weekly scalp DPC. Unfractionated whole blood yielded total RNA. The sequencing used whole blood, collected in connection with sensitization to the hapten diphenylcyclopropenone (DPC). These receptors were collected from a woman aged 25 to 39 with alopecia areata. Some clones in this sample may be carry-over from other donors' samples.

This clonotype was counted only a few times. This chain connects TRBV19 to TRBJ2-7; 7 bases are shared with TRBD1. The trim removed 3 bases at V and 2 bases at J, leaving 7 bases unmatched. The CDR3 sequence is 15 residues long. From germline, CDR1 is LNHDA and CDR2 SQIVND (reference sequence). In DNA, the CDR3 is TGTGCCAGTAGTATGGAACAGGGGAAGGCCTACGAGCAGTACTTC. Translating gives CASSMEQGKAYEQYF.

This clonotype was counted at least ten times. The chain uses TRBV5-1 and TRBJ1-1; possible D gene TRBD1, 5 bases. CDR1 and CDR2 (germline): SGHRS, YFSETQ. This CDR3 is 14 amino acids long. V gave up 4 bases and J gave up 4 bases, with 14 bases separating them. The CDR3 here is CASSLAGGSTEAFF. The CDR3 DNA reads as TGCGCCAGCAGCCTTGCGGGGGGGAGCACTGAAGCTTTCTTT.

Note on this clonotype: The junction does not match germline at one end; this may be a read error. The V and J genes are TRBV29-1 and TRBJ2-7; 8 bases are shared with TRBD2. The CDR3 is 13 amino acids. The germline gives CDR1 SQVTM, CDR2 ANQGSEA. The CDR3 reads CSVEEAGAYEQYF. The CDR3 DNA sequence: TGCAGTGTTGAAGAAGCGGGGGCCTACGAGCAGTACTTC.

This clonotype was counted a few times. This rearrangement joins TRBV6-1 to TRBJ2-7; D may match TRBD1 or TRBD2 (5 bases each). Germline V lookup: CDR1 MNHNS, CDR2 SASEGT. V was pared by 1 base and J by 5 bases, with 9 bases between. The CDR3 is made up of 13 amino acids. The chain's CDR3 is CASSEVGPHEQYF. Here the CDR3 DNA reads TGTGCCAGCAGTGAAGTGGGACCCCACGAGCAGTACTTC.

This clonotype has ten or more counts. The rearrangement uses TRBV11-1 and TRBJ2-2, with D possibly being TRBD1 (5 bases). Trimming removed 3 bases from V and 4 bases from J, with 9 bases in between. This CDR3 spans 14 amino acids. Germline V gene sequence: CDR1 SGHAT, CDR2 FQDESV (reference sequence). The CDR3 nucleotides read TGTGCCAGCAGCTTGACAGAGCTCACCGGGGAGCTGTTTTTT. Translating gives CASSLTELTGELFF.

The rearrangement uses TRBV7-3 and TRBJ2-1; 9 nucleotides match TRBD1. This CDR3 comprises 15 residues. Germline-derived CDR1 and CDR2 are SGHTA and FQGTGA. The J segment lost 4 bases and the V segment lost 5 bases, leaving 6 bases of the junction unmatched. CDR3 in amino acids: CASSTPGQGYNEQFF. CDR3 DNA: TGTGCCAGCAGCACACCGGGACAGGGATACAATGAGCAGTTCTTC.

The chain has TRBV20-1 and TRBJ2-1, with 11 bases fitting TRBD2. This CDR3 contains 13 residues. CDR1 is DFQATT and CDR2 is SNEGSKA in the germline V gene (reference sequence). This chain's CDR3 is CSATSGAYNEQFF. Written as DNA, the CDR3 is TGCAGCGCGACTAGCGGGGCCTACAATGAGCAGTTCTTC.

The gene calls are TRBV29-1 and TRBJ1-2, with TRBD1 as a possible D gene (6 bases). CDR3 length: 14 amino acids. The V gene's germline CDR1 is SQVTM and CDR2 ANQGSEA. Trimming took off 0 bases at V and 4 bases at J, with 12 bases between the two ends. The CDR3 nucleotides are TGCAGCGTTGAAGATCGACAGGCGGGCTATGGCTACACCTTC. Its translation: CSVEDRQAGYGYTF.

The rearrangement joins TRBV30 to TRBJ1-1; no firm D call. Trimming took off 5 bases at V and 2 bases at J, with 6 bases between the two ends. Per germline, CDR1 GTSNPN and CDR2 SVGIG (reference sequence). The CDR3 is 11 amino acids. The CDR3 DNA is TGTGCCTGGCTACTCAACACTGAAGCTTTCTTT. Protein sequence: CAWLLNTEAFF.

This clonotype has more than one count but fewer than ten. V is TRBV5-6 and J is TRBJ2-7, with 7 bases lining up with TRBD2. The ends lost 2 bases at V and 0 bases at J; junction bases unmatched: 8. Germline CDR1 SGHDT, CDR2 YYEEEE. The CDR3 is 16 residues long. The CDR3: CASSFRDYRSSYEQYF. CDR3 bases: TGTGCCAGCAGCTTTCGGGACTACCGGAGCTCCTACGAGCAGTACTTC.

This chain connects TRBV6-5 to TRBJ1-2; 8 bases match TRBD1. CDR1 MNHEY and CDR2 SVGAGI come from the germline V gene. CDR3 length: 16 amino acids. V lost 4 bases, J lost 0 bases, and 7 bases stayed unmatched. This chain's CDR3 is CASSSPATGANYGYTF. The DNA for the CDR3 is TGTGCCAGCAGTTCCCCCGCGACAGGGGCTAACTATGGCTACACCTTC.

V and J are TRBV20-1 and TRBJ2-3, with D perhaps matching TRBD1 (7 bases). The length of the CDR3 is 15 residues. CDR1 is DFQATT and CDR2 is SNEGSKA in the germline V gene (reference sequence). Trimming took off 4 bases at V and 2 bases at J, with 16 bases between the two ends. The CDR3 sequence is CSATLPRGATDTQYF. The CDR3 bases are TGCAGTGCTACTCTGCCCAGGGGGGCCACAGATACGCAGTATTTT.

This clonotype has at least ten counts. The chain recombines TRBV6-2 or TRBV6-3 with TRBJ1-1; 9 bases line up with TRBD1. Losses at the gene ends were 6 bases for V and 2 bases for J; bases not matched to a gene: 4. The length of the CDR3 is 14 residues. CDR1 and CDR2 from the germline V gene are MNHEY and SVGEGT. The CDR3 sequence is CASSRQGVNTEAFF. CDR3 sequence (DNA): TGTGCCAGCAGCAGACAGGGGGTAAACACTGAAGCTTTCTTT.

The chain employs TRBV2 and TRBJ2-1; D is tentatively TRBD1 or TRBD2 (5 bases each). Germline V gene sequence: CDR1 SNHLY, CDR2 FYNNEI. Trimming took off 6 bases at V and 3 bases at J, with 15 bases between the two ends. CDR3 length: 15 amino acids. DNA for the CDR3: TGTGCCAGCAGGTACCGGGACGGCAGCTACAATGAGCAGTTCTTC. Translation gives CASRYRDGSYNEQFF.